This is a list of T cell receptor beta chains from one sample in a study of CD4 T cells in relation to SARS-CoV-2 and coronaviruses. Here immunoSEQ multiplex PCR was the method, and the copy in TCRdb shows in-frame clones only, minus some. The sample includes approximately 43,000 clones, roughly 84% of them seen just once. The antigens these receptors bind are not known. The specimen sequenced was naive CD4+ T cells from PBMCs, cultured in vitro. Source of these receptors: an adult with COVID-19. Both conserved end residues are part of each CDR3. The D gene is left open where the match is weak. Some rows have no size entry. The others give once, few or many, or a class for an expanded clone.

abundance	v_gene	j_gene	d_gene	CDR3nt	CDR3aa
NA	TRBV19	TRBJ1-1	NA	TGTGCCAGTAGTATAGGGGGCCCTGACACTGAAGCTTTCTTT	CASSIGGPDTEAFF
NA	TRBV7-3	TRBJ2-3	NA	TGTGCCAGCAGCTTAGATGGAGATACGCAGTATTTT	CASSLDGDTQYF
once	TRBV5-4	TRBJ1-2	NA	TGTGCCAGCAGCTCGGCGGGTGCCTATGGCTACACCTTC	CASSSAGAYGYTF
NA	TRBV6-1	TRBJ1-2	TRBD1	TGTGCCAGCAGTGCGTCCCGGGGCAGGGGGCTAAGTGGCTACACCTTC	CASSASRGRGLSGYTF
few	TRBV4-1	TRBJ2-3	TRBD1	TGCGCCAGCAGCCCGGGACAGGGGGCGGCAGATACGCAGTATTTT	CASSPGQGAADTQYF
NA	TRBV28	TRBJ1-1	NA	TGTGCCAGCAACGGAGGGGGTTCGGTCACTGAAGCTTTCTTT	CASNGGGSVTEAFF
NA	TRBV6-5	TRBJ2-7	TRBD1	TGTGCCAGCAGTTACGACAGGGGGGACTCCTACGAGCAGTACTTC	CASSYDRGDSYEQYF
NA	TRBV9	TRBJ1-3	NA	TGTGCCAGCAGCGTAGGTCAGGGTGAGGCTTACACCATATATTTT	CASSVGQGEAYTIYF
NA	TRBV4-1	TRBJ2-6	NA	TGCGCCAGCAGCCAAGACAGGGGTGGGGCCAACGTCCTGACTTTC	CASSQDRGGANVLTF
NA	TRBV4-1	TRBJ2-7	NA	TGCGCCAGCAGCCAAGCGGGGACGGACTCCTACGAGCAGTACTTC	CASSQAGTDSYEQYF
few	TRBV5-1	TRBJ2-2	NA	TGCGCCAGCAGCTCACAGACCGGGGAGCTGTTTTTT	CASSSQTGELFF
NA	TRBV11-3	TRBJ2-3	TRBD2	TGTGCCAGCAGCTTCCCTCTAGCGGGAGTTCCCACAGATACGCAGTATTTT	CASSFPLAGVPTDTQYF
NA	TRBV16	TRBJ1-5	NA	TGTGCCAGCAGCCAAGGGTTGAGGGGCGGGCAGCCCCAGCATTTT	CASSQGLRGGQPQHF
once	TRBV5-6	TRBJ2-6	NA	TGTGCCAGCAGCACCCATGATGCTGGGGCCAACGTCCTGACTTTC	CASSTHDAGANVLTF
NA	TRBV6-5	TRBJ2-5	NA	TGTGCCAGCACTAACCCAGGGGGGGAGACCCAGTACTTC	CASTNPGGETQYF
NA	TRBV3-1/TRBV3-2	TRBJ2-7	TRBD2	TGTGCCAGCACCCAAGGCATGGGCGGGAGGGGACAGTACTTC	CASTQGMGGRGQYF
NA	TRBV25-1	TRBJ2-1	TRBD2	TGTGCCAGCAGTGAAACGGGACTAGCTGAGTTCTTC	CASSETGLAEFF
NA	TRBV28	TRBJ1-2	NA	TGTGCCAGCAATGGTGGCGTAGGCTACGGTGGGGGCTACACCTTC	CASNGGVGYGGGYTF
NA	TRBV19	TRBJ2-2	TRBD2	TGTGCCAGCAAAATAGCGGGAGGCCCCGGGGAGCTGTTTTTT	CASKIAGGPGELFF
NA	TRBV7-2	TRBJ2-4	NA	TGTGCCAGCAGCTTAGGGTACAGGCCCACTAACATTCAGTACTTC	CASSLGYRPTNIQYF
few	TRBV2	TRBJ2-2	TRBD2	TGTGCCAGGGAAAGGGACTACCTGAACACCGGGGAGCTGTTTTTT	CARERDYLNTGELFF
once	TRBV7-8	TRBJ2-1	TRBD2	TGTGCCAGCAGCTTAGGGTATCGTAGGCGGCGGGAGGGCCGCTATGAGCAGTTCTTC	CASSLGYRRRREGRYEQFF
NA	TRBV2	TRBJ2-3	NA	TGTGCCAGCAGTGAAGCGCTCCCGGGAACAGATACGCAGTATTTT	CASSEALPGTDTQYF
NA	TRBV2	TRBJ2-2	NA	TGTGCCAGCAGTGATTTTGGGGGCGCGGGCGGGGAGCTGTTTTTT	CASSDFGGAGGELFF
NA	TRBV7-9	TRBJ2-3	NA	TGTGCCAGCAGCAAGCGTGGCGGTTCTCTCACAGATACGCAGTATTTT	CASSKRGGSLTDTQYF
NA	TRBV12-3/TRBV12-4	TRBJ1-2	NA	TGTGCCAGCAGTTTTGTAACGGGTTATGGCTACACCTTC	CASSFVTGYGYTF